This is a list of T cell receptor beta chains from one sample in a study of CXCR3-negative and CXCR3-positive naive CD8 T cells. TCRdb re-analyzed the 5' RACE reads; it lists each CDR3 protein once, without DNA. The listing contains around 60,000 distinct CDR3 sequences. Sequencing was done on a sample of naive CXCR3+ CD8+ T cells from blood. Receptors were obtained from a human donor in good health. Some clones in this sample may be carry-over from other donors' samples. The CDR3 runs from the conserved cysteine through the conserved F or W. The order of the fields is CDR3 length, V gene, J gene, CDR3 protein.

13	TRBV29-1	TRBJ1-1	CSVDGGDYTEAFF
15	TRBV7-8	TRBJ1-5	CASSTPGERSQPQHF
17	TRBV7-6	TRBJ2-7	CASSSPGQGLFGYEQYF
12	TRBV29-1	TRBJ1-1	CSARTGNTEAFF
16	TRBV6-6	TRBJ2-7	CASSYSLPGGSYEQYF
15	TRBV7-7	TRBJ2-7	CASSHAQPSSYEQYF
11	TRBV2	TRBJ1-1	CASSDAGEAFF
15	TRBV7-9	TRBJ2-3	CASSLSSGDTDTQYF
13	TRBV27	TRBJ2-5	CASSRRAPGTQYF
15	TRBV28	TRBJ2-4	CAGARSGGKKNIQYF
16	TRBV7-2	TRBJ2-3	CASSSRTESGTDTQYF
17	TRBV7-9	TRBJ2-1	CASSMTGPRAAYNEQFF
13	TRBV29-1	TRBJ2-7	CSVARGGAYEQYF
15	TRBV6-5	TRBJ2-7	CASSYSRQGDSEQYF
12	TRBV15	TRBJ2-7	CATSRDLYEQYF
15	TRBV12-3/TRBV12-4	TRBJ2-1	CASSHGLYSYNEQFF